These 19 T cell receptor beta chains share one sample of origin, sequenced in a study of blood T cells in healthy people across ages (dated by TCRdb to about 2015). The library was produced with 5' RACE. For sequencing, an Illumina HiSeq 2500 was employed. A second PCR of roughly 7 to 12 cycles was performed with a sample-barcoded 5' primer and a J-beta primer mix. In TCRdb, the public reads were trimmed at Q25 with fastp and aligned with MiXCR, with productive beta chains retained. Records with the same CDR3 protein are collapsed into one entry carrying the most frequent genes and DNA. The sample records some 760,000 distinct CDR3 sequences, about 25% of which are singletons. Roughly 3.8% of the sample comes from the top ten. This same sample was also taken into another study, of T cells of mothers and their children.

The sample consisted of blood. These receptors were obtained from a boy younger than 18 in good health.

Of note for this clonotype: A read error is possible here, since a much larger clone lies one base away. The chain uses TRBV7-9 and TRBJ1-1, with a weak D call TRBD1 (6 bases). This CDR3 is 15 amino acids long. The germline CDR1 and CDR2 sequences are SEHNR and FQNEAQ (reference sequence). This chain's CDR3 is CAGSLATTGRTEAFF. The CDR3 DNA follows: TGTGCCGGCAGCTTAGCTACTACAGGGCGTACTGAAGCTTTCTTT.

The chain joins TRBV7-2 to TRBJ2-3; no reliable D call. The CDR3 has 15 amino acids. The germline V gene has CDR1 SGHTA and CDR2 FQGNSA. The V and J ends lost 5 bases and 9 bases respectively, with 21 bases between them. CDR3 sequence (DNA): TGTGCCAGCAGCGCCGGACCGCGTGCTCTGGGGACGCAGTATTTT. Amino acids: CASSAGPRALGTQYF.

This chain links TRBV4-3 with TRBJ2-1, with TRBD2 matching 11 bases. The CDR3 loop spans 16 amino acids. The germline V gene has CDR1 LGHNA and CDR2 YSLEER. Losses at the gene ends were 4 bases for V and 4 bases for J; bases not matched to a gene: 6. The CDR3 sequence: CASSPRTSGLYNEQFF. DNA for the CDR3: TGCGCCAGCAGCCCGCGGACTAGCGGGTTGTACAATGAGCAGTTCTTC.

This clonotype came up a few times. The chain carries TRBV20-1 and TRBJ2-2; D gene uncertain. The germline V gene encodes CDR1 DFQATT and CDR2 SNEGSKA (reference sequence). The CDR3 sequence is 11 residues long. Trimming cost V 5 bases and J 7 bases, with 8 bases left between them. DNA of the CDR3: TGCAGTGCTCCACGAGGCGGGGAGCTGTTTTTT. As protein: CSAPRGGELFF.

This rearrangement joins TRBV24-1 to TRBJ2-3; TRBD2 matches at 10 bases. Germline lookup yields CDR1 KGHDR and CDR2 SFDVKD. The V segment lost 4 bases and the J segment 6 bases; nucleotides outside the gene matches: 9. This CDR3 has 16 residues. The DNA for the CDR3 is TGTGCCACCAGTGACGTACTAGCGGGGAACATGGATACGCAGTATTTT. As protein: CATSDVLAGNMDTQYF.

This clonotype has only one observation. V usage is TRBV27 and J usage is TRBJ2-1, with unresolved D. This CDR3 region has 15 residues. Trimming shortened V by 0 bases and J by 10 bases, and 16 bases separated the two germline ends. Germline loops: CDR1 MNHEY, CDR2 SMNVEV (reference sequence). CDR3 region: CASSLSLSLGGEQFF. CDR3 coding DNA: TGTGCCAGCAGTTTATCCCTCAGTTTGGGTGGAGAGCAGTTCTTC.

Note on this clonotype: The junction and the germline gene differ at one end; a read error may be behind it. The chain combines TRBV4-1 with TRBJ2-5, with 7 nucleotides matching TRBD1. The CDR3 is 16 amino acids. Germline assignment: CDR1 MGHRA and CDR2 YSYEKL. DNA for the CDR3: TGCACCAGCAGCCAAACACCCGTAGGGGGCGGAGAGACCCAGTACTTC. It is translated as CTSSQTPVGGGETQYF.

J is TRBJ2-7 and V is TRBV20-1; 9 positions match TRBD2. Germline lookup yields CDR1 DFQATT and CDR2 SNEGSKA (reference sequence). This CDR3 contains 14 residues. Unmatched junction bases numbered 7, after V lost 5 bases and J lost 2 bases. CDR3 in DNA: TGCAGTGCTCGTGGACTAGCGTCAGCCTACGAGCAGTACTTC. Amino acid sequence: CSARGLASAYEQYF.

This clonotype occurred a few times. V gene TRBV7-6 combines with J gene TRBJ1-4; the D is unclear. The ends were cut back, 5 bases at V and 0 bases at J, with 10 bases in the middle. Looked up from germline, CDR1 is SGHVS and CDR2 is FNYEAQ. The CDR3 sequence is 15 residues long. CDR3 residues: CASSRTLTTNEKLFF. The CDR3 nucleotides read TGTGCCAGCAGCCGAACTCTGACAACTAATGAAAAACTGTTTTTT.

The chain carries TRBV5-1 and TRBJ1-2; TRBD1 aligns across 11 bases. J lost 4 bases, V lost 4 bases, and 9 bases had no gene match. Germline-derived CDR1 and CDR2 are SGHRS and YFSETQ. The CDR3 sequence is 16 residues long. The CDR3 reads CASSLGQGALGYGYTF. The CDR3, as DNA: TGCGCCAGCAGCCTCGGACAGGGGGCGCTCGGCTATGGCTACACCTTC.

This chain uses TRBV10-2 with TRBJ2-1, with D unresolved. Trimming pared 2 bases from V and 0 bases from J, leaving 14 bases between. Germline lookup yields CDR1 WSHSY and CDR2 SAAADI. The CDR3 covers 17 residues. The CDR3 sequence is CASSEIQWTSSYNEQFF. The CDR3 DNA sequence: TGCGCCAGCAGTGAGATTCAGTGGACCAGCTCCTACAATGAGCAGTTCTTC.

This chain joins TRBV4-3 and TRBJ1-6, with D hard to call. Germline values: CDR1 LGHNA, CDR2 YSLEER. The CDR3 has 16 amino acids. The germline V and J ends were trimmed by 1 base and 0 bases, with 7 bases remaining between them. CDR3 sequence reads: CASSQGGISYNSPLHF. The CDR3 region has the DNA TGCGCCAGCAGCCAAGGCGGGATCTCCTATAATTCACCCCTCCACTTT.

The CDR3 here is CASSQGLAPYEQYF. CDR3 in DNA: TGTGCCAGCAGCCAGGGACTAGCGCCCTACGAGCAGTACTTC. J is TRBJ2-7 and V is TRBV7-9; TRBD2 aligns across 10 bases. CDR3 length: 14 residues. V was pared by 5 bases and J by 2 bases, with 3 bases of the junction left unmatched. Germline-derived CDR1 and CDR2 are SEHNR and FQNEAQ (reference sequence).

This rearrangement joins TRBV4-2 to TRBJ2-6; D tentatively reads TRBD1 or TRBD2 (5 bases each). V was pared by 1 base and J by 0 bases, with 22 bases between. The CDR3 consists of 21 residues. Germline CDR1 is LGHNA and CDR2 is YNFKEQ. The CDR3 coding sequence is TGTGCCAGCAGCCAAGCTACCTTCCCAGGGCTGACTACCTCTGGGGCCAACGTCCTGACTTTC. Amino acids: CASSQATFPGLTTSGANVLTF.

J is TRBJ1-1 and V is TRBV5-1; TRBD1 agrees at 9 bases. Germline V lookup: CDR1 SGHRS, CDR2 YFSETQ. V lost 3 bases to trimming and J lost 0 bases; unmatched junction nucleotides: 6. This CDR3 is built from 16 residues. CDR3 loop: CASSSGTGSMNTEAFF. The CDR3 DNA reads as TGCGCCAGCAGCTCCGGGACAGGGTCCATGAACACTGAAGCTTTCTTT.

This clonotype was seen many times. The chain has TRBV6-2 or TRBV6-3 and TRBJ2-1; 9 bases are shared with TRBD1. The J call is in doubt because the DNA end fits TRBJ2-7 better. The length of the CDR3 is 15 residues. In germline, CDR1 is MNHEY, CDR2 SVGEGT. The CDR3 DNA reads TGTGCCAGCAGTTCCGAAGGGACAGGGAGCTACGAGCAGTACTTC. Its translation is CASSSEGTGSYEQYF.

The table lists this clonotype with a few counts. This chain connects TRBV7-8 to TRBJ1-5; tentatively, D is TRBD1 (5 bases). Per the germline V gene, CDR1 is SGHVS and CDR2 is FQNEAQ. CDR3 length: 15 amino acids. Trimming pared 0 bases from V and 4 bases from J, leaving 10 bases between. CDR3 nucleotide sequence: TGTGCCAGCAGCTTAGCGGGGACCGTTAATCAGCCCCAGCATTTT. This translates into CASSLAGTVNQPQHF.

This clonotype was recorded many times. V is TRBV9 and J is TRBJ2-4; D uncertain. The CDR3 contains 14 residues. CDR1 and CDR2 (germline): SGDLS, YYNGEE. V lost 0 bases, J lost 0 bases, and 4 bases lay in between. The CDR3: CASSVGLAKNIQYF. CDR3 nucleotides: TGTGCCAGCAGCGTAGGGCTAGCCAAAAACATTCAGTACTTC.

This clonotype was detected only a few times. The V gene is TRBV6-5, the J gene TRBJ2-5; TRBD1 matches 10 bases. Germline CDR1 and CDR2: MNHEY and SVGAGI. The CDR3 extends over 15 amino acids. The V gene end was trimmed by 2 bases and the J gene end by 5 bases; junction bases not matched to a gene: 5. The DNA of the CDR3 is TGTGCCAGCAGTTACGACAGGGGGCATGGGGAGACCCAGTACTTC. This gives the protein CASSYDRGHGETQYF.